The sequence of this TCR beta chain was determined in a study of chemoradiotherapy in HPV16-positive cancers. Findings and caveats of the study: HPV-responsive T-cell expansion during chemoradiotherapy was linked to improved recurrence-free survival in HPV16-positive patients.

This CDR3 is 15 amino acids long. Per germline, CDR1 SGHNT and CDR2 YYREEE (reference sequence). Germline trimming cut 4 bases from V and 6 bases from J; bases unmatched to any gene: 12. Repertoires were generated with immunoSEQ multiplex PCR, while TCRdb's copy carries only in-frame clones and drops some. The table lists about 20,000 clones, over 85% of them singletons. As to this clone: Its antigen is still unknown.

The sequence was obtained from a human donor with HPV-associated anogenital cancer. This chain links TRBV5-4 with TRBJ1-2; TRBD1 agrees at 7 bases. The starting material was blood, obtained from a patient who underwent chemoradiotherapy. CDR3 region: CASSQTGASMDGYTF. The CDR3 nucleotides are TGTGCCAGCAGCCAAACAGGGGCGTCCATGGATGGCTACACCTTC.